A selection of T cell receptor beta chains follows, all from one sample in a study of T-cell memory formation after mild COVID-19. TCRdb analysed the 5' RACE reads with MiXCR anew, one entry per CDR3 protein. The sample lists about 360,000 distinct CDR3 sequences, around 15% occurring once. The specimen was PBMCs or a T cell subset sorted from them (not recorded which). Receptors originate from a man younger than 35 who had mild COVID-19 (a few samples of this study predate the infection). Cell type and time point are not known. CDR3s include the opening cysteine and the closing phenylalanine or tryptophan. D genes are given only for firm matches. The size of a clone is reported for some rows only, either as once, few or many, or as a class for expanded clones.

v_call	clone_size	d_call	cdr3_length	j_call	cdr3_nt	cdr3_aa
TRBV4-1	few	TRBD2	16	TRBJ2-3	TGCGCCAGCAGCCCCCTGGAGCGGGGGGGCCTGGATACGCAGTATTTT	CASSPLERGGLDTQYF
TRBV12-3/TRBV12-4	NA	NA	16	TRBJ2-3	TGTGCCAGCAGTTTAGGCCTAGCAAATTTCGCAGATACGCAGTATTTT	CASSLGLANFADTQYF
TRBV5-8	NA	NA	15	TRBJ2-4	TGTGCCAGCAGCCTGGGACTGTCGGGCCGAGACATTCAGTACTTC	CASSLGLSGRDIQYF
TRBV6-5	many	NA	13	TRBJ2-3	TGTGCCAGCAGTTACAGGGGTACGGATACGCAGTATTTT	CASSYRGTDTQYF
TRBV7-2	NA	NA	13	TRBJ2-5	TGTGCCAGCAGCCCCGGGACACTGGAGACCCAGTACTTC	CASSPGTLETQYF
TRBV30	many	NA	12	TRBJ2-7	TGTGCCTGGAAGGGCCTGCCCTACGAGCAGTACTTC	CAWKGLPYEQYF
TRBV6-5	NA	NA	15	TRBJ1-1	TGTGCCACCACCCCCGGACAGATCGGGGTTACTGAAGCTTTCTTT	CATTPGQIGVTEAFF
TRBV5-6	NA	NA	16	TRBJ1-3	TGTGCCAGCAGCTTGGGACAGAGTCTATATGGAAACACCATATATTTT	CASSLGQSLYGNTIYF
TRBV24-1	NA	NA	10	TRBJ2-7	TGTGCCACGCGGGAATTCGAGCAGTACTTC	CATREFEQYF
TRBV2	NA	NA	15	TRBJ2-3	TGTGCCAGCAACCCTCGCGGGCGGCTCGGAGATACGCAGTATTTT	CASNPRGRLGDTQYF
TRBV2	few	NA	12	TRBJ2-7	TGTGCCAGCAGTGAAGACCAGAACAGGCAGTACTTC	CASSEDQNRQYF